These 29 T cell receptor beta chains came from one sample sequenced in a study of blood T cell repertoires in COVID-19. Profiled with immunoSEQ multiplex PCR; TCRdb holds only in-frame clones, not every one. The sample carries around 460,000 clones, around nine tenths recorded once. The sequencing sample was made of peripheral blood. All receptors derive from a man between 18 and 35 years old with COVID-19, enrolled during active disease.

The CDR3 here is CASSLNEQFF. The CDR3 coding sequence is TGTGCCAGCAGTCTCAATGAGCAGTTCTTC. The chain joins TRBV28 to TRBJ2-1; D remains unclear. V lost 5 bases to trimming and J lost 6 bases, with 2 bases between them. The CDR3 contains 10 residues. Germline V gene data show CDR1 as MDHEN and CDR2 as SYDVKM.

CDR3 region: CASSPPRGHLSYNEQFF. CDR3 nucleotide sequence: TGTGCCAGCAGCCCCCCCAGGGGTCACCTCTCCTACAATGAGCAGTTCTTC. This chain uses TRBV11-2 with TRBJ2-1; TRBD1 is a possible D gene (6 bases). Germline V gene lookup returns CDR1 SGHAT and CDR2 FQNNGV. The V and J ends lost 5 bases and 0 bases respectively, with 17 bases between them. This CDR3 contains 17 residues.

This sequence joins TRBV30 and TRBJ2-3; D may be TRBD2 (6 bases). The CDR3 sequence is 16 residues long. V lost 4 bases to trimming and J lost 3 bases, with 20 bases between them. Germline V CDR1 and CDR2: GTSNPN, SVGIG (reference sequence). The chain's CDR3 is CAWIEGVGGWTDTQYF. The CDR3 DNA reads as TGTGCCTGGATCGAAGGTGTCGGGGGTTGGACAGATACGCAGTATTTT.

V and J are TRBV11-3 and TRBJ2-3, with 10 bases that match TRBD2. The CDR3 is made up of 18 amino acids. J gave up 0 bases and V 1 base, and 7 bases lay outside the gene matches. CDR1 SGHNT and CDR2 YENEEA come from the germline V gene. CDR3 DNA: TGTGCCAGCAGCTTAGGAGAGCGGGGGGGAAAGAGCACAGATACGCAGTATTTT. Residues: CASSLGERGGKSTDTQYF.

The rearrangement joins TRBV19 to TRBJ2-7, with 10 positions matching TRBD2. In germline, CDR1 is LNHDA, CDR2 SQIVND (reference sequence). The CDR3 spans 14 residues. Trimming removed 6 bases from V and 3 bases from J; junction bases left unmatched: 5. The CDR3 DNA reads TGTGCCAGTAGACGGACTAGCGGAGACTACGAGCAGTACTTC. Translation: CASRRTSGDYEQYF.

V usage is TRBV4-2 and J usage is TRBJ2-2, with D possibly being TRBD1 (5 bases). CDR3 length: 15 amino acids. The V gene lost 1 base and the J gene lost 5 bases, with 11 bases spanning the gap. Germline V gene sequence: CDR1 LGHNA, CDR2 YNFKEQ. Here the CDR3 DNA reads TGTGCCAGCAGCCAAGTTAGTCCAGGGACCGGGGAGCTGTTTTTT. This translates into CASSQVSPGTGELFF.

The chain is built from TRBV27 and TRBJ1-3; 7 bases agree with TRBD1. CDR3 length: 14 residues. V lost 5 bases and J lost 3; bases outside the gene matches: 4. Germline values: CDR1 MNHEY, CDR2 SMNVEV (reference sequence). In nucleotides, the CDR3 is TGTGCCAGCAGTGCCACAGGGGTTGGAAACACCATATATTTT. Amino acid sequence: CASSATGVGNTIYF.

The V call is TRBV5-1, the J call TRBJ2-3; 7 nucleotides match TRBD1. The CDR3 covers 15 residues. Germline V lookup: CDR1 SGHRS, CDR2 YFSETQ. After removal of 4 bases from V and 4 bases from J, the junction contained 9 bases not matched to a gene. The CDR3, as DNA: TGCGCCAGCAGCGGTGACAGGGCGATATCAGATACGCAGTATTTT. Translating it yields CASSGDRAISDTQYF.

V gene TRBV9 combines with J gene TRBJ2-7; 9 bases align to TRBD2. This CDR3 has 16 residues. Germline CDR1 reads SGDLS; CDR2 reads YYNGEE. V trimming: 4 bases; J trimming: 1 base; junction bases outside the gene matches: 9. The CDR3 coding sequence is TGTGCCAGCAGCTCCAGAAGCGGGAGGAGTTCCTACGAGCAGTACTTC. Translating it yields CASSSRSGRSSYEQYF.

The chain couples TRBV4-2 to TRBJ1-1; D not resolved. Deletions cut 0 bases from V and 5 bases from J, with 13 bases between. This CDR3 comprises 15 residues. CDR1 is LGHNA, CDR2 YNFKEQ, per germline. The CDR3 DNA sequence: TGTGCCAGCAGCCAAGATCTAAGTACTAGGACTGAAGCTTTCTTT. Amino acid sequence: CASSQDLSTRTEAFF.

This sequence joins TRBV19 and TRBJ1-1; tentative D call: TRBD1 (6 bases). Trimming took 7 bases from V and 5 from J, leaving 11 bases between them. CDR1 and CDR2 from the germline V gene are LNHDA and SQIVND (reference sequence). CDR3 length equals 12 residues. CDR3 DNA sequence: TGTGCCAGTAAATCGCAGGGGACTGAAGCTTTCTTT. It is translated as CASKSQGTEAFF.

V is TRBV27 and J is TRBJ1-1; D is ambiguous. The CDR3 consists of 13 residues. CDR1 is MNHEY and CDR2 is SMNVEV in the germline V gene (reference sequence). Trimming shortened V by 6 bases and J by 1 base, and 9 bases separated the two germline ends. DNA of the CDR3: TGTGCCAGCAGAGATACAAAGAACACTGAAGCTTTCTTT. Residues: CASRDTKNTEAFF.

The chain joins TRBV7-2 to TRBJ2-7; 12 bases line up with TRBD2. This CDR3 comprises 15 residues. Germline CDR1 SGHTA, CDR2 FQGNSA. J gave up 4 bases and V 5 bases, and 6 bases lay outside the gene matches. The CDR3 protein is CASSLGLAGLYEQYF. The CDR3 coding sequence is TGTGCCAGCAGCCTCGGACTAGCGGGGTTGTACGAGCAGTACTTC. The whole variable domain, remainder taken from reference TRBV7-2 and TRBJ2-7, is GAGVSQSPSNKVTEKGKDVELRCDPISGHTALYWYRQSLGQGLEFLIYFQGNSAPDKSGLPSDRFSAERTGGSVSTLTIQRTQQEDSAVYLCASSLGLAGLYEQYFGPGTRLTVT.

This clone appeared once. V gene TRBV6-5 combines with J gene TRBJ2-1; TRBD2 agrees at 14 bases. Trimming removed 5 bases from V and 6 bases from J; junction bases left unmatched: 3. Germline V CDR1 and CDR2: MNHEY, SVGAGI. The CDR3 has 15 amino acids. The CDR3: CASSRLAGGSNEQFF. CDR3 bases: TGTGCCAGCAGTCGACTAGCGGGAGGGTCCAATGAGCAGTTCTTC.

The chain recombines TRBV6-1 with TRBJ2-7, with 10 bases matching TRBD2. The CDR3 runs 15 residues. The ends lost 2 bases at V and 2 bases at J; junction bases unmatched: 3. Germline V gene lookup returns CDR1 MNHNS and CDR2 SASEGT. The CDR3 DNA sequence: TGTGCCAGCAGTGAATTCACTAGCGGGACCTACGAGCAGTACTTC. It codes for CASSEFTSGTYEQYF.

This chain links TRBV2 with TRBJ2-1, with a possible D match to TRBD2 (6 bases). Germline loops: CDR1 SNHLY, CDR2 FYNNEI. Trimming took off 0 bases at V and 7 bases at J, with 7 bases between the two ends. This CDR3 is built from 13 residues. The CDR3: CASSEAGGNEQFF. CDR3 nucleotide sequence: TGTGCCAGCAGTGAAGCAGGAGGGAATGAGCAGTTCTTC. Supplemented by reference TRBV2 and TRBJ2-1, the full variable domain reads EPEVTQTPSHQVTQMGQEVILRCVPISNHLYFYWYRQILGQKVEFLVSFYNNEISEKSEIFDDQFSVERPDGSNFTLKIRSTKLEDSAMYFCASSEAGGNEQFFGPGTRLTVL.

This rearrangement joins TRBV3-1 (or the pseudogene TRBV3-2) to TRBJ2-7, with 7 nucleotides matching TRBD2. V was clipped by 0 bases and J by 7 bases; unmatched bases: 12. From germline, CDR1 is LGHDT and CDR2 YNNKEL (reference sequence). The CDR3 sequence is 16 residues long. CDR3 bases: TGTGCCAGCAGCCAAGATAAGGGACTGGGGACTAAGGAGCAGTACTTC. It is translated as CASSQDKGLGTKEQYF.

V gene TRBV4-1 combines with J gene TRBJ2-3; 8 positions agree with TRBD2. CDR1 and CDR2 from the germline V gene are MGHRA and YSYEKL. Trimming took 0 bases from V and 1 from J; bases not matched to a gene: 6. CDR3 size: 17 residues. This CDR3 reads CASSQDSTSGRTDTQYF. The CDR3 DNA is TGCGCCAGCAGCCAAGATAGTACTAGCGGCCGCACAGATACGCAGTATTTT.

This chain links TRBV3-1 (or the pseudogene TRBV3-2) with TRBJ1-1; D uncertain. This CDR3 contains 13 residues. The V gene's germline CDR1 is LGHDT and CDR2 YNNKEL (reference sequence). Trimming took 4 bases from V and 2 from J, leaving 8 bases between them. The CDR3 reads CASSLFSNTEAFF. The CDR3 nucleotides are TGTGCCAGCAGCCTTTTTTCAAACACTGAAGCTTTCTTT.

The V gene is TRBV6-4, the J gene TRBJ2-3; 8 positions agree with TRBD2. V trimming: 4 bases; J trimming: 0 bases; junction bases outside the gene matches: 6. The CDR3 runs 16 residues. Germline assignment: CDR1 MRHNA and CDR2 SNTAGT. CDR3 nucleotide sequence: TGTGCCAGCAGTGCCGTGGCTAGCGGGAGCACAGATACGCAGTATTTT. This translates into CASSAVASGSTDTQYF.

This chain connects TRBV15 to TRBJ2-7; D is unclear. The CDR3 extends over 14 amino acids. Trimming removed 1 base from V and 2 bases from J, with 9 bases in between. Germline V gene data show CDR1 as LNHNV and CDR2 as YYDKDF (reference sequence). CDR3 DNA sequence: TGTGCCACCAGCAGAGGAGCCCAACCCTACGAGCAGTACTTC. It is translated as CATSRGAQPYEQYF.

The rearrangement joins TRBV3-1 (or the pseudogene TRBV3-2) to TRBJ1-2, with TRBD1 matching over 10 bases. This CDR3 spans 14 amino acids. Germline V gene sequence: CDR1 LGHDT, CDR2 YNNKEL (reference sequence). V trimming: 4 bases; J trimming: 8 bases; junction bases outside the gene matches: 7. This chain's CDR3 is CASSPRDRGGGYTF. In nucleotides, the CDR3 is TGTGCCAGCAGCCCCCGGGACAGGGGTGGCGGCTACACCTTC.

In DNA form, the CDR3 reads TGTGCCAGCAGTTTGCGGGTGAGGGATTCTGGAAACACCATATATTTT. Protein product: CASSLRVRDSGNTIYF. The chain recombines TRBV28 with TRBJ1-3; no clear D gene. CDR1 is MDHEN, CDR2 SYDVKM, per germline. The CDR3 sequence is 16 residues long. Between the trimmed V and J ends, which lost 3 bases and 1 base, there was a span of 13 bases.

This chain uses TRBV6-5 with TRBJ1-6; D is possibly TRBD1 (5 bases). This CDR3 spans 14 amino acids. CDR1 is MNHEY, CDR2 SVGAGI, per germline. Trimming pared 3 bases from V and 9 bases from J, leaving 12 bases between. The CDR3 spells CASSYGGDASPLHF. CDR3 DNA: TGTGCCAGCAGTTATGGAGGGGATGCTTCACCCCTCCACTTT.

As concerns this clone: Different DNA sequences within this sample yield the same CDR3. The V and J genes are TRBV10-2 and TRBJ2-7, with 13 bases lining up with TRBD2. This CDR3 has 14 residues. Germline-derived CDR1 and CDR2 are WSHSY and SAAADI. With 8 bases clipped from V and 1 base from J, the junction kept 2 bases outside the gene matches. The CDR3 nucleotides read TGCGCCAGCCGGACTAGCGGGGGATCCTACGAGCAGTACTTC. The encoded protein is CASRTSGGSYEQYF.

The rearrangement uses TRBV2 and TRBJ1-2; the D gene is possibly TRBD1 (6 bases). CDR1 and CDR2 from the germline V gene are SNHLY and FYNNEI. The CDR3 runs 13 residues. V lost 6 bases and J lost 8, with 16 bases in between. The CDR3 reads CASRDQGNPGYTF. The DNA of the CDR3 is TGTGCCAGCAGGGATCAGGGGAATCCGGGCTACACCTTC.

Only a few counts were recorded for this clone. This chain connects TRBV3-1 (or the pseudogene TRBV3-2) to TRBJ2-7, with D uncertain. The germline CDR1 and CDR2 sequences are LGHDT and YNNKEL (reference sequence). The CDR3 contains 14 residues. V lost 4 bases and J lost 4, with 14 bases in between. The CDR3 here is CASSPVMESYEQYF. The CDR3 DNA reads as TGTGCCAGCAGCCCCGTCATGGAGTCGTACGAGCAGTACTTC.

DNA for the CDR3: TGTGCCAGCAGCCCGCGGACATTCGGGGGCACTGAAGCTTTCTTT. It yields the protein CASSPRTFGGTEAFF. The chain carries TRBV7-2 and TRBJ1-1, with a weak D call TRBD1 (5 bases). Trimming took off 5 bases at V and 4 bases at J, with 17 bases between the two ends. This CDR3 contains 15 residues. Looked up from germline, CDR1 is SGHTA and CDR2 is FQGNSA.

The chain uses TRBV2 and TRBJ1-5; 7 positions agree with TRBD1. The germline gives CDR1 SNHLY, CDR2 FYNNEI. CDR3 length equals 15 residues. Trimming cost V 6 bases and J 6 bases; bases outside gene matches: 11. CDR3 sequence reads: CASRKVTGRGQPQHF. Here the CDR3 DNA reads TGTGCCAGCAGGAAGGTGACAGGGCGCGGTCAGCCCCAGCATTTT.